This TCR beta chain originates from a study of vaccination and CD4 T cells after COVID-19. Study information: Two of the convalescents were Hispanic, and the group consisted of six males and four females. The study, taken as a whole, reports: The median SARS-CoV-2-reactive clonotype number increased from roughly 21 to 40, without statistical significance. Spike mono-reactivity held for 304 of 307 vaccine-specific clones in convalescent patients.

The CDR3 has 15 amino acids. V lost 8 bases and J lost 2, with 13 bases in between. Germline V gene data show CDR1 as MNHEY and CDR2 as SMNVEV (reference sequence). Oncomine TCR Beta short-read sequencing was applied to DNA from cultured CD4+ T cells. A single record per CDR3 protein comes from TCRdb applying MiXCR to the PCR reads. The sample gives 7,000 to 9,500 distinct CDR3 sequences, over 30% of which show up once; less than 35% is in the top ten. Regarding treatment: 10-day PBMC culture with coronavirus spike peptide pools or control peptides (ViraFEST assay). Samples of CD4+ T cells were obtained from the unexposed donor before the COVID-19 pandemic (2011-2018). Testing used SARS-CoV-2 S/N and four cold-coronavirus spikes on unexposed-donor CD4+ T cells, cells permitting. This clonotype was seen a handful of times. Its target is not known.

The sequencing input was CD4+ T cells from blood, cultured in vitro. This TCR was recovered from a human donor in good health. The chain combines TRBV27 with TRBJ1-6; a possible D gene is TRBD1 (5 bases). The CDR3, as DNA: TGTGCCAGCCGAACCTCAGGGACCTATAATTCACCCCTCCACTTT. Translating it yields CASRTSGTYNSPLHF.